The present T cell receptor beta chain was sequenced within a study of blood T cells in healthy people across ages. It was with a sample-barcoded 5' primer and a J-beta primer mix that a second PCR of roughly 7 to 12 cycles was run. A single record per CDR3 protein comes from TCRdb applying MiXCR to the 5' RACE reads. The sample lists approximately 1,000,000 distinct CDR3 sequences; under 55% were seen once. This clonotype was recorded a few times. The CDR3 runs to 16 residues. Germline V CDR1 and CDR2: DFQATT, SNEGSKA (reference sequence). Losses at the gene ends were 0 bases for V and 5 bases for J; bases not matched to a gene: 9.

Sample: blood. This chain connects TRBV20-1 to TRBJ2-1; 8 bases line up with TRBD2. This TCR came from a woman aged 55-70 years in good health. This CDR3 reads CSARDGAGGLDNEQFF. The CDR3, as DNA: TGCAGTGCTAGAGATGGGGCGGGAGGTTTAGACAATGAGCAGTTCTTC.